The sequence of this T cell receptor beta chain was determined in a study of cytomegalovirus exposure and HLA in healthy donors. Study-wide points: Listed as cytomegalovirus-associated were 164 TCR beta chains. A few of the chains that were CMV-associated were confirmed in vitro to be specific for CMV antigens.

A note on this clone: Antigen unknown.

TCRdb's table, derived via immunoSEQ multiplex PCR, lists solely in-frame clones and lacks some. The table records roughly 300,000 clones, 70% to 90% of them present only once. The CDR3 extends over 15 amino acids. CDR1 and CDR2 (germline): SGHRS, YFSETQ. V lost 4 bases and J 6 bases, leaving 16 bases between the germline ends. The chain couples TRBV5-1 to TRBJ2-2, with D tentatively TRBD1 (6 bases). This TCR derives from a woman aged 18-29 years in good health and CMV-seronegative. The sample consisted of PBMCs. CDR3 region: CASSPGVEAAGELFF. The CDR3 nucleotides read TGCGCCAGCAGCCCAGGGGTCGAGGCTGCCGGGGAGCTGTTTTTT.